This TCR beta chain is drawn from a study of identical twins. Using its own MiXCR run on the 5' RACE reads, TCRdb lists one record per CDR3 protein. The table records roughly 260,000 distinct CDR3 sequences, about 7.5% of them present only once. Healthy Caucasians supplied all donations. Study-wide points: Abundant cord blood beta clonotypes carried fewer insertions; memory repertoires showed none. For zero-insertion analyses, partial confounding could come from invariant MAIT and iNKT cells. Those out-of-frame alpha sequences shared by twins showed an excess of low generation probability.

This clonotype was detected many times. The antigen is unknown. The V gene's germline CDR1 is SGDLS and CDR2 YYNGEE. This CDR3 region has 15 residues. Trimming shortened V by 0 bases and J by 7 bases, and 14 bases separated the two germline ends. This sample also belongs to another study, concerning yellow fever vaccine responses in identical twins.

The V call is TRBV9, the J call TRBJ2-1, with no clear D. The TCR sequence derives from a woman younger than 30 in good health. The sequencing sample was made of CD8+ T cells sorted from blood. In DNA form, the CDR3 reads TGTGCCAGCAGCGTAGCAGGTCTGCGCTGGAATGAGCAGTTCTTC. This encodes CASSVAGLRWNEQFF.